This is a list of T cell receptor beta chains from one sample in a study of vaccination and CD4 T cells after COVID-19. The antigens of these receptors remain unknown. TCRdb analysed the PCR reads with MiXCR anew, one entry per CDR3 protein. The table has 15,000 to 20,000 distinct CDR3 sequences, about 40% seen once. The sequencing used CD4+ T cells from blood, cultured in vitro, collected before SARS-CoV-2 vaccination. The receptors shown here come from a human donor who received a COVID-19 vaccine. Both conserved end residues are part of each CDR3. The size of a clone is reported for some rows only, either as once, few or many, or as a class for expanded clones.

V: TRBV25-1; length: 15; size: few; CDR3: CASRGGRTGGREAFF
V: TRBV9; length: 14; size: -; CDR3: CASSATGRNQPQHF
V: TRBV15; length: 12; size: -; CDR3: CATRGGPAGYTF
V: TRBV12-3/TRBV12-4; length: 14; size: few; CDR3: CASSDRVGGKTQYF
V: TRBV6-1; length: 13; size: few; CDR3: CASGEVRGAEAFF
V: TRBV12-3/TRBV12-4; length: 13; size: -; CDR3: CASSSTGPEGYTF
V: TRBV20-1; length: 14; size: few; CDR3: CSAPVGGLGTEAFF
V: TRBV6-1; length: 15; size: few; CDR3: CASSSGTESSYEQYF
V: TRBV14; length: 19; size: -; CDR3: CASSQPPYGGYYSTDTQYF
V: TRBV2; length: 12; size: -; CDR3: CASSWDTYGYTF
V: TRBV20-1; length: 15; size: few; CDR3: CSARDRRQGVQPQHF
V: TRBV30; length: 14; size: -; CDR3: CAWRVLEMNTEAFF
V: TRBV7-8; length: 21; size: -; CDR3: CASSLGQGAVLLSSGANVLTF
V: TRBV27; length: 12; size: few; CDR3: CASGPSTGTQYF
V: TRBV18; length: 12; size: -; CDR3: CASRTGNTEAFF
V: TRBV6-1; length: 14; size: -; CDR3: CASRGTGTNQPQHF
V: TRBV25-1; length: 13; size: -; CDR3: CASSTRAGNTIYF
V: TRBV5-4; length: 14; size: -; CDR3: CASSSPASTDTQYF
V: TRBV12-3/TRBV12-4; length: 15; size: -; CDR3: CASSLLAGGKDTQYF
V: TRBV10-1; length: 13; size: few; CDR3: CASSVRGISEAFF
V: TRBV12-3/TRBV12-4; length: 15; size: once; CDR3: CAGRPYRGQGTEAFF
V: TRBV20-1; length: 12; size: -; CDR3: CSARGLLNEQFF
V: TRBV2; length: 13; size: few; CDR3: CASSAGQNSGYTF
V: TRBV7-8; length: 16; size: -; CDR3: CASSLVRVSSYNEQFF
V: TRBV10-3; length: 13; size: -; CDR3: CAFGTAQKGEQYF
V: TRBV30; length: 16; size: -; CDR3: CAWSAGGSGGYNEQFF
V: TRBV5-1; length: 14; size: -; CDR3: CASSLGGSNQPQHF
V: TRBV23-1; length: 15; size: few; CDR3: CASSQTDRANTEAFF
V: TRBV20-1; length: 16; size: -; CDR3: CSARAFGGGALNEQFF
V: TRBV5-6; length: 14; size: few; CDR3: CASSLGQGNYGYTF
V: TRBV10-3; length: 15; size: -; CDR3: CAVNRGQGATDTQYF
V: TRBV20-1; length: 16; size: few; CDR3: CSAPPSGTGPDTEAFF
V: TRBV7-6; length: 15; size: -; CDR3: CASSLDGRVVYGYTF
V: TRBV6-5; length: 17; size: few; CDR3: CASSSKGTHYNTGELFF
V: TRBV2; length: 13; size: -; CDR3: CASSPGQGVGYTF
V: TRBV5-3; length: 16; size: -; CDR3: CASNPLLAGGGETQYF
V: TRBV5-1; length: 17; size: -; CDR3: CASSLEGAQGADYGYTF
V: TRBV11-3; length: 17; size: -; CDR3: CASSRRLTSGGKETQYF
V: TRBV6-1; length: 15; size: few; CDR3: CASSEVKPNTGELFF
V: TRBV21-1; length: 16; size: -; CDR3: CASSTPPGQKEYEQYF
V: TRBV20-1; length: 13; size: -; CDR3: CSARSRALYGYTF
V: TRBV2; length: 14; size: few; CDR3: CASRRGPTNEKLFF
V: TRBV30; length: 16; size: -; CDR3: CAWSLLAGGRQETQYF
V: TRBV20-1; length: 12; size: -; CDR3: CSARGVSYGYTF
V: TRBV10-1; length: 13; size: -; CDR3: CATRGAVGEKLFF
V: TRBV29-1; length: 11; size: -; CDR3: CSVAITDTQYF
V: TRBV21-1; length: 17; size: -; CDR3: CASSKKSRRQNSYEQYF
V: TRBV6-1; length: 16; size: once; CDR3: CASSWTSGSSKNIQYF
V: TRBV6-1; length: 15; size: -; CDR3: CASTFPDKVNQPQHF
V: TRBV20-1; length: 16; size: few; CDR3: CSARLSGGAGTDTQYF
V: TRBV6-1; length: 17; size: -; CDR3: CASKPRAGQTSRSPLHF
V: TRBV19; length: 13; size: -; CDR3: CASSIALWDGYTF
V: TRBV27; length: 16; size: -; CDR3: CASRISPTTENTEAFF
V: TRBV20-1; length: 16; size: -; CDR3: CSATGRRGYSYNEQFF
V: TRBV14; length: 14; size: -; CDR3: CASSQVRGNTEAFF
V: TRBV7-6; length: 14; size: few; CDR3: CASSLTYRNTEAFF